Below are 10 T cell receptor beta chains sequenced from a single sample in a study of T cells after yellow fever vaccination. TCRdb fed the 5' RACE reads into MiXCR, producing one record per CDR3 protein. The table records more than 65,000 distinct CDR3 sequences, 10% to 15% of them present only once. Here the sequenced sample was CD8+ T cells not binding an NS4B(214-222) dextramer, sorted from PBMCs, taken less than 25 days after the first yellow fever vaccination. The receptors originated from a man in his late teens or twenties who received the YFV17D yellow fever vaccine.

The table lists this clonotype with many counts. J is TRBJ2-1 and V is TRBV29-1, with D tentatively TRBD1 or TRBD2 (5 bases each). This CDR3 has 11 amino acids. V was pared by 3 bases and J by 8 bases, with 8 bases between. Per germline, CDR1 SQVTM and CDR2 ANQGSEA. The CDR3 DNA is TGCAGCGTTGACAGGGACGATGAGCAGTTCTTC. Translating gives CSVDRDDEQFF.

V and J are TRBV20-1 and TRBJ2-1; 13 nucleotides line up with TRBD2. This CDR3 is built from 15 residues. The germline V gene has CDR1 DFQATT and CDR2 SNEGSKA (reference sequence). V trimming: 6 bases; J trimming: 4 bases; junction bases outside the gene matches: 6. CDR3 nucleotides: TGCAGTGCCCCCGGACTAGCGGGGGCATACAATGAGCAGTTCTTC. Its translation: CSAPGLAGAYNEQFF.

The rearrangement uses TRBV6-5 and TRBJ2-5; 7 bases align to TRBD1. V lost 2 bases, J lost 4 bases, and 7 bases stayed unmatched. Germline V gene sequence: CDR1 MNHEY, CDR2 SVGAGI. The CDR3 totals 15 residues. As DNA, the CDR3 is TGTGCCAGCAGTTACCCGACAGGGATCGGAGAGACCCAGTACTTC. It is translated as CASSYPTGIGETQYF.

This clonotype appeared a few times. The V gene is TRBV9, the J gene TRBJ2-2; 10 nucleotides line up with TRBD2. CDR3 length equals 14 residues. Trimming took 6 bases from V and 4 from J; bases not matched to a gene: 3. Germline CDR1 and CDR2: SGDLS and YYNGEE. CDR3 DNA sequence: TGTGCCAGCAATCTAGCGGGGGTCACCGGGGAGCTGTTTTTT. Amino acids: CASNLAGVTGELFF.

The rearrangement uses TRBV5-4 and TRBJ1-2; 7 positions match TRBD1. Germline V gene data show CDR1 as SGHNT and CDR2 as YYREEE (reference sequence). The CDR3 has 15 amino acids. The trim removed 0 bases at V and 6 bases at J, leaving 8 bases unmatched. Here the CDR3 DNA reads TGTGCCAGCAGCTTGGACGAGGGGGCGATTGATGGCTACACCTTC. It encodes CASSLDEGAIDGYTF. Full variable domain (remainder filled in from reference TRBV5-4 and TRBJ1-2): ETGVTQSPTHLIKTRGQQVTLRCSSQSGHNTVSWYQQALGQGPQFIFQYYREEENGRGNFPPRFSGLQFPNYSSELNVNALELDDSALYLCASSLDEGAIDGYTFGSGTRLTVV.

This clonotype was seen a handful of times. V gene TRBV6-5 combines with J gene TRBJ2-1; maybe TRBD2 (6 bases). The CDR3 has 15 residues. CDR1 is MNHEY and CDR2 is SVGAGI in the germline V gene. V was trimmed by 3 bases and J by 0 bases, leaving 9 bases between them. In DNA form, the CDR3 reads TGTGCCAGCAGTTATCGGGGGAGCTCCTACAATGAGCAGTTCTTC. Translated, it gives CASSYRGSSYNEQFF.

This clonotype has a count of ten or more. This rearrangement joins TRBV11-2 to TRBJ2-3, with 12 bases aligning to TRBD2. The CDR3 spans 19 residues. The trim removed 4 bases at V and 2 bases at J, leaving 13 bases unmatched. CDR1 SGHAT and CDR2 FQNNGV come from the germline V gene. This CDR3 reads CASSSRVLAGGWDTDTQYF. DNA for the CDR3: TGTGCCAGCAGCTCCCGCGTTCTAGCGGGGGGGTGGGACACAGATACGCAGTATTTT.

A few counts support this clonotype. The CDR3 is CASSEVNRGTSFSPDTQYF. CDR3 nucleotide sequence: TGTGCCAGCAGCGAAGTTAACCGAGGGACTAGCTTTTCCCCAGATACGCAGTATTTT. The chain carries TRBV13 and TRBJ2-3; 9 nucleotides agree with TRBD2. CDR3 size: 19 residues. The J segment lost 4 bases and the V segment lost 5 bases, leaving 19 bases of the junction unmatched. In germline, CDR1 is PRHDT, CDR2 FYEKMQ (reference sequence). Full variable domain (missing parts from reference TRBV13 and TRBJ2-3): AAGVIQSPRHLIKEKRETATLKCYPIPRHDTVYWYQQGPGQDPQFLISFYEKMQSDKGSIPDRFSAQQFSDYHSELNMSSLELGDSALYFCASSEVNRGTSFSPDTQYFGPGTRLTVL.

The rearrangement uses TRBV5-6 and TRBJ1-1; no clear D gene. The V gene's germline CDR1 is SGHDT and CDR2 YYEEEE. The V gene lost 3 bases and the J gene lost 1 base, with 10 bases spanning the gap. The CDR3 contains 14 residues. CDR3 in amino acids: CASSWIGRNTEAFF. CDR3 DNA: TGTGCCAGCAGCTGGATAGGGCGGAACACTGAAGCTTTCTTT.

This chain connects TRBV20-1 to TRBJ1-5; possible D gene TRBD1, 5 bases. CDR3 size: 14 residues. V gave up 4 bases and J gave up 2 bases, with 12 bases separating them. Germline V gives CDR1 DFQATT, CDR2 SNEGSKA (reference sequence). The CDR3 protein is CSAKIGGGNQPQHF. The CDR3 DNA follows: TGCAGTGCTAAGATCGGGGGTGGCAATCAGCCCCAGCATTTT.